Listed below are T cell receptor beta chains from one sample, sequenced in a study of CXCR3-negative and CXCR3-positive naive CD8 T cells. TCRdb reanalyzed the 5' RACE reads, giving one entry per CDR3 protein sequence and no DNA. Its table lists around 63,000 distinct CDR3 sequences. The sample consisted of naive CXCR3+ CD8+ T cells from blood. The source is a human donor in good health. Some clones in this sample may be carry-over from other donors' samples. Both conserved end residues are part of each CDR3.

j_gene,v_gene,len,CDR3aa
TRBJ2-5,TRBV29-1,13,CSVGTGYQETQYF
TRBJ2-5,TRBV5-1,14,CASSLDGLQETQYF
TRBJ1-1,TRBV29-1,12,CSVDVEVTEAFF
TRBJ1-4,TRBV6-6,12,CASSLEGEKLFF
TRBJ1-3,TRBV20-1,14,CSVLRESSGNTIYF
TRBJ2-7,TRBV29-1,13,CSVEAETGYEQYF
TRBJ2-6,TRBV20-1,13,CSAIASGANVLTF
TRBJ2-1,TRBV6-5,11,CASSYEYEQFF
TRBJ2-2,TRBV5-5,17,CASSLRLARSNTGELFF
TRBJ2-3,TRBV4-3,14,CASSQDSDTDTRYF
TRBJ2-3,TRBV12-3/TRBV12-4,15,CASRAGLGEKDTQYF
TRBJ2-7,TRBV12-3/TRBV12-4,14,CASSTGNLPYEQYF
TRBJ2-2,TRBV5-4,12,CASSPEDGKLFF
TRBJ2-7,TRBV7-7,14,CASSLAPGPYEQYF
TRBJ1-5,TRBV28,16,CASRRGQIYSNQPQHF
TRBJ2-3,TRBV6-4,11,CASSGPGGQYF
TRBJ2-1,TRBV6-4,13,CASSEAEYNEQFF
TRBJ1-1,TRBV10-1,13,CASSDSGGDWAFF